The clone carrying this TCR beta chain was seen ten or more times. The antigen is unknown. The V gene end was trimmed by 8 bases and the J gene end by 4 bases; junction bases not matched to a gene: 14. The length of the CDR3 is 15 residues. Germline loops: CDR1 SQVTM, CDR2 ANQGSEA. This sample is drawn from a study of beta chain features in type 1 diabetes. General observations from the study: Among type 1 diabetes patients, VDJ junctions had fewer insertions and more deletions. Overrepresentation of cells with high TCR expression could result from cDNA sequencing. Compared with healthy donors, patients appeared to share more similar naive, central memory and regulatory TCRB repertoires.

All of the sorted populations showed purity greater than 98%. Expressed TCRB transcripts got sequenced, as all isolated RNA was reverse transcribed. The table came from immunoSEQ multiplex PCR; TCRdb's copy has only in-frame clones and leaves some out. The table records roughly 230,000 clones, around 10% of them present only once. The material sequenced was naive CD4+ T cells from blood. The clonotype was recovered from a young woman in good health. The chain has TRBV29-1 and TRBJ2-3, with TRBD2 matching over 8 bases. The CDR3 nucleotides read TGCAGCACATGGTCCGAGCGGGAGTGGGCAGATACGCAGTATTTT. It translates to CSTWSEREWADTQYF.